This is a list of T cell receptor beta chains from one sample in a study of human T cells and chemical hapten exposure. TCRdb fed the RACE reads into MiXCR, producing one record per CDR3 protein. The sample carries 150,000 to 200,000 distinct CDR3 sequences, roughly 15% recorded once. The source material was whole blood, sampled in connection with sensitization to the hapten diphenylcyclopropenone (DPC). The receptors shown here come from a woman younger than 45 with alopecia areata. Some clones in this sample may be carry-over from other donors' samples. The CDR3 runs from the conserved cysteine through the conserved F or W. A D gene is named only where the DNA matches it firmly. The listing skips clone size in some rows; elsewhere it reads once, few, many or a size class.

size: once
D: -
V: TRBV12-3/TRBV12-4
J: TRBJ2-7
DNA: TGTGCCAGCAGTTTCGGGGACTCCTACGAGCAGTACTTC
CDR3: CASSFGDSYEQYF

size: many
D: TRBD1
V: TRBV12-3/TRBV12-4
J: TRBJ1-1
DNA: TGTGCCAGCAGTCCCTACCCGACAGGGGGCGAGGGCACTGAAGCTTTCTTT
CDR3: CASSPYPTGGEGTEAFF

size: -
D: TRBD2
V: TRBV14
J: TRBJ2-3
DNA: TGTGCCAGCAGCCAAGATCTTCGCGGGGGGGATACGCAGTATTTT
CDR3: CASSQDLRGGDTQYF

size: few
D: -
V: TRBV2
J: TRBJ1-1
DNA: TGTGCCAGCAGTGTCGAGGAGAGGACTGAAGCTTTCTTT
CDR3: CASSVEERTEAFF

size: many
D: TRBD2
V: TRBV7-9
J: TRBJ2-1
DNA: TGTGCCAGCAGCTTAGCCGCGGCGGCGGGAGGCGTCTACAATGAGCAGTTCTTC
CDR3: CASSLAAAAGGVYNEQFF

size: -
D: -
V: TRBV18
J: TRBJ2-5
DNA: TGTGCCAGCTCACCACCGGAAGGGGTAGAGACCCAGTACTTC
CDR3: CASSPPEGVETQYF

size: few
D: -
V: TRBV29-1
J: TRBJ2-2
DNA: TGCAGCGTCCTAACAGGGACCGCGAACACCGGGGAGCTGTTTTTT
CDR3: CSVLTGTANTGELFF

size: many
D: TRBD1
V: TRBV15
J: TRBJ1-2
DNA: TGTGCCACCAGCAGAGGTCGGACAGGGCCTTATGGCTACACCTTC
CDR3: CATSRGRTGPYGYTF

size: few
D: TRBD2
V: TRBV9
J: TRBJ2-7
DNA: TGTGCCAGCAGCCCGAAAGGGAGCGGGATTAACTCCGAGCAGTACTTC
CDR3: CASSPKGSGINSEQYF

size: few
D: -
V: TRBV6-2/TRBV6-3
J: TRBJ1-5
DNA: TGTGCCAGCAGTTCATATAGCAATCAGCCCCAGCATTTT
CDR3: CASSSYSNQPQHF

size: many
D: -
V: TRBV18
J: TRBJ2-1
DNA: TGTGCCAGCTCACCACCCCTAGTGGATGAGCAGTTCTTC
CDR3: CASSPPLVDEQFF

size: many
D: TRBD1
V: TRBV20-1
J: TRBJ2-1
DNA: TGCAGTGCTAGAGACTTACAGGGGAGCAATGAGCAGTTCTTC
CDR3: CSARDLQGSNEQFF

size: few
D: TRBD1
V: TRBV9
J: TRBJ1-1
DNA: TGTGCCAGCAGCGTCGGCGCCTGGGACAGGGAAACTGAAGCTTTCTTT
CDR3: CASSVGAWDRETEAFF

size: many
D: TRBD1
V: TRBV20-1
J: TRBJ1-3
DNA: TGCAGTGCTACGGGACAGCCTAGCTCTGGAAACACCATATATTTT
CDR3: CSATGQPSSGNTIYF

size: -
D: -
V: TRBV19
J: TRBJ2-5
DNA: TGTGCCAGTAGTGCCCGGCCTGGGCGGGAGACCCAGTACTTC
CDR3: CASSARPGRETQYF

size: many
D: TRBD1
V: TRBV18
J: TRBJ1-1
DNA: TGTGCCAGCAAAGGACAGGGGAAGAACACTGAAGCTTTCTTT
CDR3: CASKGQGKNTEAFF

size: -
D: -
V: TRBV30
J: TRBJ1-3
DNA: TGTGCCTGGGACTCTAGGAGCGGAAACACCATATATTTT
CDR3: CAWDSRSGNTIYF

size: -
D: -
V: TRBV5-1
J: TRBJ2-1
DNA: TGCGCCAGCAGCTTGGAGGGAGTCTTCTACAATGAGCAGTTCTTC
CDR3: CASSLEGVFYNEQFF

size: few
D: -
V: TRBV7-9
J: TRBJ2-7
DNA: TGTGCCAGCAGCTTAGCGGGCGGCAGCTCCTACGAGCAGTACTTC
CDR3: CASSLAGGSSYEQYF

size: few
D: -
V: TRBV4-2
J: TRBJ1-1
DNA: TGTGCCAGCAGAAGAGACAGCAGTGACACTGAAGCTTTCTTT
CDR3: CASRRDSSDTEAFF

size: many
D: TRBD1
V: TRBV4-2
J: TRBJ2-2
DNA: TGTGCCAGCAGCCACCCACCGGGACAGGGGAACTTTAACCTTAACACCGGGGAGCTGTTTTTT
CDR3: CASSHPPGQGNFNLNTGELFF

size: -
D: -
V: TRBV25-1
J: TRBJ2-7
DNA: TGTGCCAGCAGTGACCCCGGGGTACGCGTCTACGAGCAGTACTTC
CDR3: CASSDPGVRVYEQYF

size: few
D: -
V: TRBV5-1
J: TRBJ2-5
DNA: TGCGCCAGCAGCTTCGGACGTAGAGAGGAGGAGACCCAGTACTTC
CDR3: CASSFGRREEETQYF

size: few
D: TRBD2
V: TRBV5-1
J: TRBJ2-7
DNA: TGCGCCAGCAGCTTGGGAGTAGCGGGGACCGAGCAGTACTTC
CDR3: CASSLGVAGTEQYF

size: many
D: -
V: TRBV5-1
J: TRBJ1-3
DNA: TGCGCCAGCAGCCCGGCGGGGGCCTCTGGAAACACCATATATTTT
CDR3: CASSPAGASGNTIYF

size: -
D: -
V: TRBV7-8
J: TRBJ2-7
DNA: TGTGCCAGCAGCTTATCTGGTCAGGGTTTGGAGCAGTACTTC
CDR3: CASSLSGQGLEQYF

size: many
D: TRBD1
V: TRBV6-6
J: TRBJ1-1
DNA: TGTGCCAGCAGCCGACAGGGGGAAGGAGCTTTCTTT
CDR3: CASSRQGEGAFF

size: few
D: -
V: TRBV27
J: TRBJ1-5
DNA: TGTGCCAGCAGTTGGAACATCAATCAGCCCCAGCATTTT
CDR3: CASSWNINQPQHF

size: -
D: -
V: TRBV5-1
J: TRBJ2-2
DNA: TGCGCCAACAGCTTGGGGCTGGGGTCCACCGGGGAGCTGTTTTTT
CDR3: CANSLGLGSTGELFF

size: few
D: -
V: TRBV20-1
J: TRBJ2-5
DNA: TGCAGTGCTAGCGCCGGGGGCAAGTGGGGCGAGACCCAGTACTTC
CDR3: CSASAGGKWGETQYF

size: -
D: -
V: TRBV5-1
J: TRBJ1-1
DNA: TGCGCCAGCAGCTTGGGCCGAGGGCTCACTGAAGCTTTCTTT
CDR3: CASSLGRGLTEAFF

size: -
D: TRBD2
V: TRBV5-1
J: TRBJ2-1
DNA: TGCGCCAGCAGCAAGGGACTAGCGGGAGGATCTGATCGGAATGAGCAGTTCTTC
CDR3: CASSKGLAGGSDRNEQFF

size: many
D: -
V: TRBV7-8
J: TRBJ1-5
DNA: TGTGCCAGCAGCCTCGCGGGGGGAGGAACCCCCAGTTATAGCAATCAGCCCCAGCATTTT
CDR3: CASSLAGGGTPSYSNQPQHF

size: -
D: TRBD1
V: TRBV28
J: TRBJ1-2
DNA: TGTGCCAGCAGTCTCACGGGACAGCACATCTATGGCTACACCTTC
CDR3: CASSLTGQHIYGYTF

size: -
D: -
V: TRBV30
J: TRBJ2-2
DNA: TGTGCCTGGAGACCTTGGGGCACCGGGGAGCTGTTTTTT
CDR3: CAWRPWGTGELFF

size: -
D: TRBD2
V: TRBV29-1
J: TRBJ2-3
DNA: TGCAGCACTGGGACTAGCTCAGATACGCAGTATTTT
CDR3: CSTGTSSDTQYF

size: few
D: -
V: TRBV14
J: TRBJ2-5
DNA: TGTGCCAGCAGCCCAGAGGGACCGCCTTTCGGGACCCAGTACTTC
CDR3: CASSPEGPPFGTQYF

size: many
D: TRBD2
V: TRBV6-5
J: TRBJ2-1
DNA: TGTGCCAGCAGTTCGGGACTAGCGGGAGCTTCCTACAATGAGCAGTTCTTC
CDR3: CASSSGLAGASYNEQFF

size: few
D: TRBD2
V: TRBV4-3
J: TRBJ2-1
DNA: TGCGCCAGCAGCCAAGATCGGCTAGCGGTATACAATGAGCAGTTCTTC
CDR3: CASSQDRLAVYNEQFF

size: many
D: -
V: TRBV18
J: TRBJ2-3
DNA: TGTGCCAGCTCACCACCGGCTTCGGGAGCGCCCACAGATACGCAGTATTTT
CDR3: CASSPPASGAPTDTQYF

size: few
D: -
V: TRBV6-1
J: TRBJ1-1
DNA: TGTGCCAGCAACCATCAGGGACGGAACACTGAAGCTTTCTTT
CDR3: CASNHQGRNTEAFF

size: -
D: -
V: TRBV7-2
J: TRBJ2-7
DNA: TGTGCCAGCCGAAGGGGTGGGGGCTACGAGCAGTACTTC
CDR3: CASRRGGGYEQYF

size: -
D: -
V: TRBV20-1
J: TRBJ2-1
DNA: TGCAGTGCTAGACTAGCGAGCTCCTACAATGAGCAGTTCTTC
CDR3: CSARLASSYNEQFF

size: -
D: -
V: TRBV6-5
J: TRBJ2-7
DNA: TGTGCCAGCAGTGAAAGGGGTTACGAGCAGTACTTC
CDR3: CASSERGYEQYF

size: -
D: -
V: TRBV29-1
J: TRBJ2-1
DNA: TGCAGCTCCGGAACAGTATTATACAATGAGCAGTTCTTC
CDR3: CSSGTVLYNEQFF

size: -
D: TRBD2
V: TRBV5-5
J: TRBJ2-1
DNA: TGTGCCAGCAGCCCGCTAGCGGACAACAATGAGCAGTTCTTC
CDR3: CASSPLADNNEQFF

size: few
D: -
V: TRBV6-1
J: TRBJ2-3
DNA: TGTGCCAGCAGCCGATCTTTTAGCACAGATACGCAGTATTTT
CDR3: CASSRSFSTDTQYF

size: -
D: -
V: TRBV29-1
J: TRBJ2-5
DNA: TGCAGCGTCTCGGTGACTGGCAGCCAAGAGACCCAGTACTTC
CDR3: CSVSVTGSQETQYF